The text below deals with one TCR beta chain. Trimming shortened V by 6 bases and J by 7 bases, and 12 bases separated the two germline ends. This CDR3 is 12 amino acids long. The data stem from a study of blood T cell repertoires in COVID-19. Study background: Material from acute and convalescent COVID-19 was sourced from the United States, Italy and Spain. T cells, B-cell-depleted T cells, or PBMCs provided the cDNA or gDNA that served as material.

Original processing notes: The authors estimated nucleated cell counts from reference gene primer amplification. The repertoire was sequenced with immunoSEQ multiplex PCR; TCRdb's copy has only in-frame clones and lacks some. The DNA was the basis for D and trimming; V, J and clone size are from that table. The sample shows a few hundred thousand clones, 65% to 85% of them seen only once. The chain has TRBV12-3 or TRBV12-4 and TRBJ1-2, with a tentative D call TRBD1 (6 bases). Sequenced sample: peripheral blood. The source is an older woman with acute or convalescent COVID-19. The CDR3, as DNA: TGTGCCAGCAGCCAAGGACAGCCTGGCTACACCTTC. It translates to CASSQGQPGYTF.